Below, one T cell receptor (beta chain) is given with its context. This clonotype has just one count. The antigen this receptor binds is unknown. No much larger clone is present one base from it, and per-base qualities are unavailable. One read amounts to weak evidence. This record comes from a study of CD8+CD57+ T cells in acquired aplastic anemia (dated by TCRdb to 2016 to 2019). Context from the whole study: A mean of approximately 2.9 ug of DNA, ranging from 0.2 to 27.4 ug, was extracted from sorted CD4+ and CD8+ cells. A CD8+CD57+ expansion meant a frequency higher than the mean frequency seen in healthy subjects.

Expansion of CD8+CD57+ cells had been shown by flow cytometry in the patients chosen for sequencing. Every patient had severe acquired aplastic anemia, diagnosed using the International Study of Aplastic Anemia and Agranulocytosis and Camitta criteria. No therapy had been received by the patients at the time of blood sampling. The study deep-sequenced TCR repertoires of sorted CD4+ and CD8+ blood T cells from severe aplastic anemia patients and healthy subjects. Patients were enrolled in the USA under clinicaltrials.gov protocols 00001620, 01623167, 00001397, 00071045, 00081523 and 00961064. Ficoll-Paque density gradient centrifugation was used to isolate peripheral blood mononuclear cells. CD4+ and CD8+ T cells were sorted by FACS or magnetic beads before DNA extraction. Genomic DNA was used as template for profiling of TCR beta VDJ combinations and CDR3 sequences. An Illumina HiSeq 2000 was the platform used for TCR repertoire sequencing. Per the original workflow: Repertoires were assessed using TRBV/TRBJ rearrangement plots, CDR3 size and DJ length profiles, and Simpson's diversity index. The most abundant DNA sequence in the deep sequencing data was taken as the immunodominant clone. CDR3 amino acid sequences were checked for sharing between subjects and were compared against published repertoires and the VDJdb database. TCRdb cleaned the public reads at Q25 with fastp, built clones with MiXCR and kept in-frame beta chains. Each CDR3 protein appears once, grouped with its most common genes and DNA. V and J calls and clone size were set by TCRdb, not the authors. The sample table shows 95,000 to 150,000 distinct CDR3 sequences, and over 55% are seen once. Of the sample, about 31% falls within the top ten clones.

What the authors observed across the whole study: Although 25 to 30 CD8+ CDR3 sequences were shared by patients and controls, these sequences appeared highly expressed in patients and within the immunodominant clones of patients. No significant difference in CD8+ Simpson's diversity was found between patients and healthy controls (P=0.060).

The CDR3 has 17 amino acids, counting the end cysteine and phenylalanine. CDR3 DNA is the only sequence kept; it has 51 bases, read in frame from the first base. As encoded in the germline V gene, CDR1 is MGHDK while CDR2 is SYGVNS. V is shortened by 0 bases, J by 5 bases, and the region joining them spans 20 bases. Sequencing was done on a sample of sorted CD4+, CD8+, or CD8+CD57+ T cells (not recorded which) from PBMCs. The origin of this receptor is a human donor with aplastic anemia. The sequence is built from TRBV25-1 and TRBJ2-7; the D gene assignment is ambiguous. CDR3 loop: CASSEYGRGPRGDEQYF. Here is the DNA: TGTGCCAGCAGTGAATACGGGCGCGGCCCAAGAGGCGACGAGCAGTACTTC.